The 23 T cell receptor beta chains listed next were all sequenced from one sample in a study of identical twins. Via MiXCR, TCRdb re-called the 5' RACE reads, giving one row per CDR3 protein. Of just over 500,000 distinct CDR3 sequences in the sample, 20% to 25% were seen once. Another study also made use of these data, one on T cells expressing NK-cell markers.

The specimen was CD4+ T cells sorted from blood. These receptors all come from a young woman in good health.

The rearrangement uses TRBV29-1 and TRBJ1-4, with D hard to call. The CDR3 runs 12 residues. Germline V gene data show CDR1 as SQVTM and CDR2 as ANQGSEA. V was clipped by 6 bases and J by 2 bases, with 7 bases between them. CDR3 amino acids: CSVWSTNEKLFF. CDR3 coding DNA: TGCAGCGTGTGGTCCACTAATGAAAAACTGTTTTTT.

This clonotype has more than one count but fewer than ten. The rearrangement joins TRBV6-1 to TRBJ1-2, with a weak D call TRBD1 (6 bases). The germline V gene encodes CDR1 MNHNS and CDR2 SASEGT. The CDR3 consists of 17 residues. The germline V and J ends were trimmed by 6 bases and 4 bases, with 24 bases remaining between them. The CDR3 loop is CASSHRGTTNIGYGYTF. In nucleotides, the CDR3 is TGTGCCAGCAGCCACCGTGGGACAACGAATATTGGCTATGGCTACACCTTC.

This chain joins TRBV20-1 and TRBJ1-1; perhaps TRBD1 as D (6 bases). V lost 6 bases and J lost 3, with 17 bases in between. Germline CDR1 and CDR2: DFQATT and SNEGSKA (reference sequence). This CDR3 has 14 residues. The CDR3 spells CSAQRGGPDTEAFF. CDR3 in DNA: TGCAGTGCCCAGAGAGGGGGGCCGGACACTGAAGCTTTCTTT.

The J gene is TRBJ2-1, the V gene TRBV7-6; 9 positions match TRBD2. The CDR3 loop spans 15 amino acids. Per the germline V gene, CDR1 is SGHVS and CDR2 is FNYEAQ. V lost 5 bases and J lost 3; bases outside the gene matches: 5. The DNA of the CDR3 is TGTGCCAGCAGCCCCCGACTAGCGGACTACAATGAGCAGTTCTTC. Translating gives CASSPRLADYNEQFF. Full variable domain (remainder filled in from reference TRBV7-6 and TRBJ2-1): GAGVSQSPRYKVTKRGQDVALRCDPISGHVSLYWYRQALGQGPEFLTYFNYEAQQDKSGLPNDRFSAERPEGSISTLTIQRTEQRDSAMYRCASSPRLADYNEQFFGPGTRLTVL.

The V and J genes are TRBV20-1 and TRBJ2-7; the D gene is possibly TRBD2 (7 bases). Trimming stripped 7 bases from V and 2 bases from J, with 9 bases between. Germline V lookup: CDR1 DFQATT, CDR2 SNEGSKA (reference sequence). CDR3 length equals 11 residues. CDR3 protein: CSGGGAYEQYF. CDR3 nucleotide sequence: TGCAGTGGCGGGGGCGCCTACGAGCAGTACTTC.

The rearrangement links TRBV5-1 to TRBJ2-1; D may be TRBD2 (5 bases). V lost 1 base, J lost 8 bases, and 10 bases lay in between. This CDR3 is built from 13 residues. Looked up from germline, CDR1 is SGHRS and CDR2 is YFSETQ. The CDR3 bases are TGCGCCAGCAGCTTGACTAGTCCGTATGAGCAGTTCTTC. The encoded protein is CASSLTSPYEQFF.

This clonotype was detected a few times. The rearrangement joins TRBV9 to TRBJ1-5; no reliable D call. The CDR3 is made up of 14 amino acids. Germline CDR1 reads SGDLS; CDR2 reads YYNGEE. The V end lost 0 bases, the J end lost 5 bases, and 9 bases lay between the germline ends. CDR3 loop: CASSVEAEHQPQHF. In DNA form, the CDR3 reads TGTGCCAGCAGCGTAGAGGCAGAACATCAGCCCCAGCATTTT.

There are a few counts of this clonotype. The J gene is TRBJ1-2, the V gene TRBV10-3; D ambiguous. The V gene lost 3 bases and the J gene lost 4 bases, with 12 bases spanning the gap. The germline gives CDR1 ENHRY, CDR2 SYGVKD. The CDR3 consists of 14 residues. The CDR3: CAISEGQVGYGYTF. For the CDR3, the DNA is TGTGCCATCAGTGAAGGCCAAGTCGGCTATGGCTACACCTTC.

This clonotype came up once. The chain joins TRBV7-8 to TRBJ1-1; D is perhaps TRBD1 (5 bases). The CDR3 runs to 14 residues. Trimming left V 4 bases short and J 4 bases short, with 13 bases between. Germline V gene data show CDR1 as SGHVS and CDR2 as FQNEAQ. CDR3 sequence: CASSWTPGTTEAFF. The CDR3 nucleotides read TGTGCCAGCAGCTGGACACCAGGGACCACTGAAGCTTTCTTT.

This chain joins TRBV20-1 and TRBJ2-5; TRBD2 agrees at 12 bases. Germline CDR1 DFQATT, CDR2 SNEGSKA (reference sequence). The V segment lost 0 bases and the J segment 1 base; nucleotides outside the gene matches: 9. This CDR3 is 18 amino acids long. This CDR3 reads CSARDGLAGSYSQETQYF. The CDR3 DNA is TGCAGTGCTAGAGACGGACTAGCGGGGAGCTACTCCCAAGAGACCCAGTACTTC.

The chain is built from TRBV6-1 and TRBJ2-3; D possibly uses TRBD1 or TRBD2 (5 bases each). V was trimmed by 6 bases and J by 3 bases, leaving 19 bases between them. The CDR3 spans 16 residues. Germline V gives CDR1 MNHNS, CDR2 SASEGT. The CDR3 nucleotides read TGTGCCAGCAGCCCCCGGGGACGGGGTGGAACAGATACGCAGTATTTT. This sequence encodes CASSPRGRGGTDTQYF.

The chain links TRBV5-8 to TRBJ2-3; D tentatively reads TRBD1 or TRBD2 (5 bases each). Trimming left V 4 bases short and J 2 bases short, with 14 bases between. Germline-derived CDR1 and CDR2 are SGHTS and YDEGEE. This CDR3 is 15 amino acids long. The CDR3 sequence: CASSLGTVVTDTQYF. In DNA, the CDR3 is TGTGCCAGCAGCCTAGGGACGGTAGTCACAGATACGCAGTATTTT.

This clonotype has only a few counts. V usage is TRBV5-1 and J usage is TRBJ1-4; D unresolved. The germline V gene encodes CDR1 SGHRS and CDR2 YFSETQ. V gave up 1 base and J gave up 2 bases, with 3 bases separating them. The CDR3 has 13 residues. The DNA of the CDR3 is TGCGCCAGCAGCTTGAACACTAATGAAAAACTGTTTTTT. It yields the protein CASSLNTNEKLFF.

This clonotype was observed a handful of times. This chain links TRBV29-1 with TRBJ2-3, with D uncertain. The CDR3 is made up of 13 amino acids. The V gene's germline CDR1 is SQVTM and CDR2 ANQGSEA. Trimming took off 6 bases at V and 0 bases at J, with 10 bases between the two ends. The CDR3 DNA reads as TGCAGCGTAGGTTGGCTCAGCACAGATACGCAGTATTTT. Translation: CSVGWLSTDTQYF.

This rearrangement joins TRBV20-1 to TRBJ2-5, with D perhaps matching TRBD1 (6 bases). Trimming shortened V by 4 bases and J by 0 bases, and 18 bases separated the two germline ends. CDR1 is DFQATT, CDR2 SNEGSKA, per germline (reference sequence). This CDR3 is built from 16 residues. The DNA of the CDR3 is TGCAGTGCTATACTCTGGACAGTCAGCCACCAAGAGACCCAGTACTTC. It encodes CSAILWTVSHQETQYF.

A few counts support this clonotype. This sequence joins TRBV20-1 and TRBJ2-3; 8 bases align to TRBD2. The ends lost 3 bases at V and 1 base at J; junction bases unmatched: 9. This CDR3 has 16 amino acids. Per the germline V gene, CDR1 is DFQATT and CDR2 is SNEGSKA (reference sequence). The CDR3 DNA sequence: TGCAGTGCTAGCGTTACGGGAGGGCGTGGCACAGATACGCAGTATTTT. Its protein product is CSASVTGGRGTDTQYF.

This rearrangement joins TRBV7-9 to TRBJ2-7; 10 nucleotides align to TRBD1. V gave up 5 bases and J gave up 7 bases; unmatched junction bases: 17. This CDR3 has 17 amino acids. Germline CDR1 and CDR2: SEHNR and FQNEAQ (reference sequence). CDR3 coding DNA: TGTGCCAGCAGCAATACCGGGACAGGGGCCTCTCGACCGGAGCAGTACTTC. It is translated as CASSNTGTGASRPEQYF. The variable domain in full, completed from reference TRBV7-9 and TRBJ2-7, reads DTGVSQNPRHKITKRGQNVTFRCDPISEHNRLYWYRQTLGQGPEFLTYFQNEAQLEKSRLLSDRFSAERPKGSFSTLEIQRTEQGDSAMYLCASSNTGTGASRPEQYFGPGTRLTVT.

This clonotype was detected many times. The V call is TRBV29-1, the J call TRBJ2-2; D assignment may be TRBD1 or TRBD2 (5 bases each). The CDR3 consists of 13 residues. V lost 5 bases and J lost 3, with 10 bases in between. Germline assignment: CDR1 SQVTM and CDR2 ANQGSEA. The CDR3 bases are TGCAGCGTTACTAGGGGATACACCGGGGAGCTGTTTTTT. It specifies CSVTRGYTGELFF.

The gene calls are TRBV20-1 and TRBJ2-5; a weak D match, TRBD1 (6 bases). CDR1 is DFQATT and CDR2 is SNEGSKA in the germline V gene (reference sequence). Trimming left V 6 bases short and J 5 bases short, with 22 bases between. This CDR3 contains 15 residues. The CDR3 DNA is TGCAGTGCGACCCGGACGGGGACAAGATTCGAGACCCAGTACTTC. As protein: CSATRTGTRFETQYF.

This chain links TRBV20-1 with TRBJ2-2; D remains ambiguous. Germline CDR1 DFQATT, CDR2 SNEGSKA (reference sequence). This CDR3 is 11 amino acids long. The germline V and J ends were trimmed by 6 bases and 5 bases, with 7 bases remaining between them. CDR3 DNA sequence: TGCAGTGCAGCCGGAACCGGGGAGCTGTTTTTT. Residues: CSAAGTGELFF.

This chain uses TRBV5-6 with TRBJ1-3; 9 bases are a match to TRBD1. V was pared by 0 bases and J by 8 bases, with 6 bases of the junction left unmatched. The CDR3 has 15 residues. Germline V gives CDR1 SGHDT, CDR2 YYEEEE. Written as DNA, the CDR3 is TGTGCCAGCAGCTTGGACAGGGGGCTCCAAGACACCATATATTTT. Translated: CASSLDRGLQDTIYF. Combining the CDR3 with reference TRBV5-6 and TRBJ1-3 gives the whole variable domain DAGVTQSPTHLIKTRGQQVTLRCSPKSGHDTVSWYQQALGQGPQFIFQYYEEEERQRGNFPDRFSGHQFPNYSSELNVNALLLGDSALYLCASSLDRGLQDTIYFGEGSWLTVV.

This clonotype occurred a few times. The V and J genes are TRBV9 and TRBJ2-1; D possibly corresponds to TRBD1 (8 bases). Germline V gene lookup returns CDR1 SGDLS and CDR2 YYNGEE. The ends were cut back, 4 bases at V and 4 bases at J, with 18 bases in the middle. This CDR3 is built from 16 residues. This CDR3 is CASSSAGQGLYNEQFF. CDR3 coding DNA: TGTGCCAGCAGCTCAGCCGGACAGGGACTATACAATGAGCAGTTCTTC.

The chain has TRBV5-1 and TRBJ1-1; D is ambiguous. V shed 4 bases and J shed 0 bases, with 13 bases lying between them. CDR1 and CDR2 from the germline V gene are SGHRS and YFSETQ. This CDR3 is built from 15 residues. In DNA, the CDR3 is TGCGCCAGCAGCATGACATCCTACATGAACACTGAAGCTTTCTTT. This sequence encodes CASSMTSYMNTEAFF.